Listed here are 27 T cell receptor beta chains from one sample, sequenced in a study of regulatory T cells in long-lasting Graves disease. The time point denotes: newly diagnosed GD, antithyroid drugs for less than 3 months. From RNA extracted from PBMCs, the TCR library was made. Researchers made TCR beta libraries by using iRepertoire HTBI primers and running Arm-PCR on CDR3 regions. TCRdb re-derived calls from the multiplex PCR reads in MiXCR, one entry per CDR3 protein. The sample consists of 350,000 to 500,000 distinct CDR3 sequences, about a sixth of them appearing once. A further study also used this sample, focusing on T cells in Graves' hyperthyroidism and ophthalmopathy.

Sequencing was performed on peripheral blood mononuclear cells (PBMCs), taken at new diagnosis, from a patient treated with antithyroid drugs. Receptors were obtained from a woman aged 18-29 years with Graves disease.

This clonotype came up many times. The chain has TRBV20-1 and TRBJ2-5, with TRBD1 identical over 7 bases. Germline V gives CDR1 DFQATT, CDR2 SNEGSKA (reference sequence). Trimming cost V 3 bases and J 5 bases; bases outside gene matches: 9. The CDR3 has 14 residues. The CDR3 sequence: CSARTGFGLETQYF. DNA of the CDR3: TGCAGTGCTAGGACAGGGTTTGGGTTGGAGACCCAGTACTTC.

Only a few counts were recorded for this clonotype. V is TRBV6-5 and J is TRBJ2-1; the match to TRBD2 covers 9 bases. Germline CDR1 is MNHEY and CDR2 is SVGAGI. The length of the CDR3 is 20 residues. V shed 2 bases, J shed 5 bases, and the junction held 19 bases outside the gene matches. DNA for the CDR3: TGTGCCAGCAGTTACGAAGGCGGGAGGGCCTTCCTTGGGGATAACAATGAGCAGTTCTTC. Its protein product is CASSYEGGRAFLGDNNEQFF.

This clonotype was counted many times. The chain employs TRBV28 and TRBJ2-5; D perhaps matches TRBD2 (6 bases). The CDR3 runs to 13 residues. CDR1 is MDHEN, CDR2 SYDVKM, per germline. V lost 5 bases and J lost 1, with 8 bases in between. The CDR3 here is CASSGLSQETQYF. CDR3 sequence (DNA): TGTGCCAGCAGTGGACTATCCCAAGAGACCCAGTACTTC.

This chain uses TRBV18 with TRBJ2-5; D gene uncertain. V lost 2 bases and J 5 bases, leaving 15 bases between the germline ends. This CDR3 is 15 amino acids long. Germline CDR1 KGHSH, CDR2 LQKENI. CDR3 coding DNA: TGTGCCAGCTCACCAAGAAGGGCCGGTGACGAGACCCAGTACTTC. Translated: CASSPRRAGDETQYF. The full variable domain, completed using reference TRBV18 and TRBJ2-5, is NAGVMQNPRHLVRRRGQEARLRCSPMKGHSHVYWYRQLPEEGLKFMVYLQKENIIDESGMPKERFSAEFPKEGPSILRIQQVVRGDSAAYFCASSPRRAGDETQYFGPGTRLLVL.

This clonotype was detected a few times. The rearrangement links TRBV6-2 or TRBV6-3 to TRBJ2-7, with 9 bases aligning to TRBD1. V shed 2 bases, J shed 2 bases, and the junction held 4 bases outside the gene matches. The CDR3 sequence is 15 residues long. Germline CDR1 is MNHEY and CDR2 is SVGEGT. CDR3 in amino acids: CASSYGTGNPYEQYF. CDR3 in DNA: TGTGCCAGCAGTTACGGGACAGGGAACCCCTACGAGCAGTACTTC.

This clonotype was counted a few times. The CDR3 reads CSVEDPGWGETQYF. The CDR3 nucleotides are TGCAGCGTTGAAGATCCTGGGTGGGGTGAGACCCAGTACTTC. The chain carries TRBV29-1 and TRBJ2-5; D is ambiguous. V was clipped by 0 bases and J by 5 bases, with 13 bases between them. CDR1 is SQVTM and CDR2 is ANQGSEA in the germline V gene. The CDR3 has 14 amino acids. The whole variable domain, remainder taken from reference TRBV29-1 and TRBJ2-5, is SAVISQKPSRDICQRGTSLTIQCQVDSQVTMMFWYRQQPGQSLTLIATANQGSEATYESGFVIDKFPISRPNLTFSTLTVSNMSPEDSSIYLCSVEDPGWGETQYFGPGTRLLVL.

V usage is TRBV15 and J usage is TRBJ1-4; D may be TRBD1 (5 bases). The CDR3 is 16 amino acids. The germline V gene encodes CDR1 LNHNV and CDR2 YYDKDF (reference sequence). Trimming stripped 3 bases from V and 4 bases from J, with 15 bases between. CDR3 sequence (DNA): TGTGCCACCAGCAGGAACCCAGGGTTCAGTAATGAAAAACTGTTTTTT. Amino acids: CATSRNPGFSNEKLFF.

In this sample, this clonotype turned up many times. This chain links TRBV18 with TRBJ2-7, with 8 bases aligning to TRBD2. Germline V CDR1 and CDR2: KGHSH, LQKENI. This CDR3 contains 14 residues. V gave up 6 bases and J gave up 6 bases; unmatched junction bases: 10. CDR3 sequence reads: CASSREAGVVEQYF. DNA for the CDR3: TGTGCCAGCTCGAGGGAAGCGGGAGTGGTCGAGCAGTACTTC.

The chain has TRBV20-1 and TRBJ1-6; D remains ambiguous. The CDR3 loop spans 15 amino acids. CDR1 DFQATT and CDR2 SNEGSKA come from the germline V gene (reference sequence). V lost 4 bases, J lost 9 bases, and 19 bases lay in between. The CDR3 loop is CSANPVGRQRSPLHF. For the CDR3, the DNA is TGCAGTGCTAACCCCGTCGGGAGACAACGTTCACCCCTCCACTTT.

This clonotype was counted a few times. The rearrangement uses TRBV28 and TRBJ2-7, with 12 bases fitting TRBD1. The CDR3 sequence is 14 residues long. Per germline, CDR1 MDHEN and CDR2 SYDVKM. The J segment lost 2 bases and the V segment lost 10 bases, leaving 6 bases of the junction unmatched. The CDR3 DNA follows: TGTGCCAACAGAGGGACAGGGGGCGCCTACGAGCAGTACTTC. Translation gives CANRGTGGAYEQYF.

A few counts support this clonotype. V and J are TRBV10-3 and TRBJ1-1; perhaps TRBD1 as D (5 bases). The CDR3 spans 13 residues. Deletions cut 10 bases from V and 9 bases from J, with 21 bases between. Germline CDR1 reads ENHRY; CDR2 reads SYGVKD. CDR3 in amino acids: CASSPPIGTKAFF. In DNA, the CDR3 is TGTGCCAGCAGCCCTCCGATTGGGACGAAAGCTTTCTTT.

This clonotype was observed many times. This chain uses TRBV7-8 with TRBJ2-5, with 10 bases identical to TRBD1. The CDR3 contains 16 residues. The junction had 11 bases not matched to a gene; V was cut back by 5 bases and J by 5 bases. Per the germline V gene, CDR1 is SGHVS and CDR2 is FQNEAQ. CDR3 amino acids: CASSRSRDRGGETQYF. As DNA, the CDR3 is TGTGCCAGCAGCCGTAGCCGGGACAGGGGCGGGGAGACCCAGTACTTC.

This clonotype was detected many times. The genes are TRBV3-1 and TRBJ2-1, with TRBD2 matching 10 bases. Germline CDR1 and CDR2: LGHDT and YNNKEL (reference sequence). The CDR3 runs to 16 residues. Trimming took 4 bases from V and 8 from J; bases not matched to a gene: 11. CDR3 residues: CASSPGKIAGGDEQFF. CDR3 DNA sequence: TGTGCCAGCAGCCCGGGCAAAATAGCGGGAGGCGATGAGCAGTTCTTC.

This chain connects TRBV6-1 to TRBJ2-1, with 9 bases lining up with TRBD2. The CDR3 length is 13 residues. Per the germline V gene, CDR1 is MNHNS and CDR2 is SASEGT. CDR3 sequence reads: CATKAGGLNEQFF. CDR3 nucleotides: TGTGCTACAAAGGCGGGAGGGCTTAATGAGCAGTTCTTC.

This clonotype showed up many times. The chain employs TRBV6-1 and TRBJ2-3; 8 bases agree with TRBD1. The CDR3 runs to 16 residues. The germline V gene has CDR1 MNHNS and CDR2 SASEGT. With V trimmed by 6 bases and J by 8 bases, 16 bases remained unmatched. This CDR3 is CASRDLRTGGRGTQYF. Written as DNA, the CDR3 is TGTGCCAGCAGGGACTTACGCACAGGGGGACGGGGTACGCAGTATTTT.

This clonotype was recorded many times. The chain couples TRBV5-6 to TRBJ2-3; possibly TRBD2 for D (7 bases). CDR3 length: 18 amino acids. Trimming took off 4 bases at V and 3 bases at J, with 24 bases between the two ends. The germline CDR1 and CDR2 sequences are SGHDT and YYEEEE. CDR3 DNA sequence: TGTGCCAGCAGCCAGGTGTGGCGGGGGCGATTTGGTACAGATACGCAGTATTTT. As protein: CASSQVWRGRFGTDTQYF.

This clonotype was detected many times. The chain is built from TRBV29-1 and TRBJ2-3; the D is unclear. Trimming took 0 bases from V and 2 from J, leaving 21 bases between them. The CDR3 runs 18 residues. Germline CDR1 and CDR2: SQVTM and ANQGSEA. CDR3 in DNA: TGCAGCGTTGAAGATGCCGGACCGACGGCCTCTCCCACAGATACGCAGTATTTT. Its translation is CSVEDAGPTASPTDTQYF.

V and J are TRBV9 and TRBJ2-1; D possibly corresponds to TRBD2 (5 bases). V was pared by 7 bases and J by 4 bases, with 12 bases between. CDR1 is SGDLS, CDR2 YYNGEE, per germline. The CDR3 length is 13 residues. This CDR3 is CASQARDYNEQFF. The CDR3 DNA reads TGTGCCAGCCAAGCGAGGGATTACAATGAGCAGTTCTTC.

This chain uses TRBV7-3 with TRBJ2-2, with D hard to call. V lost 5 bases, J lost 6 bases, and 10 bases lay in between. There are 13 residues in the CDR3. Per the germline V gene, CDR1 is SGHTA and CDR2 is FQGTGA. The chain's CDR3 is CASSLGKSGELFF. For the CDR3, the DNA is TGTGCCAGCAGCCTAGGGAAGTCCGGGGAGCTGTTTTTT. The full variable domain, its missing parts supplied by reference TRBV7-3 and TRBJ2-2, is GAGVSQTPSNKVTEKGKYVELRCDPISGHTALYWYRQSLGQGPEFLIYFQGTGAADDSGLPNDRFFAVRPEGSVSTLKIQRTERGDSAVYLCASSLGKSGELFFGEGSRLTVL.

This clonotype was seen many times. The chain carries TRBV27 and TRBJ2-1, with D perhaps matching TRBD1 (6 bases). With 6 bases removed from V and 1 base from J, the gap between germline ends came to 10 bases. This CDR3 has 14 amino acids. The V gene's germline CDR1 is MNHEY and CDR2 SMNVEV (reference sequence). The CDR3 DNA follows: TGTGCCAGCAGCTTAGGACAGTCCTACAATGAGCAGTTCTTC. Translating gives CASSLGQSYNEQFF.

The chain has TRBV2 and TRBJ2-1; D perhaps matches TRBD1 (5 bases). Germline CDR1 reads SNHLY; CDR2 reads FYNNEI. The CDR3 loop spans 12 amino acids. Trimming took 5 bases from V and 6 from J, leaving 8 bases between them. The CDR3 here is CASSQDSNEQFF. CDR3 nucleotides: TGTGCCAGCAGTCAAGACAGCAATGAGCAGTTCTTC. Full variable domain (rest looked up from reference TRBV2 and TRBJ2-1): EPEVTQTPSHQVTQMGQEVILRCVPISNHLYFYWYRQILGQKVEFLVSFYNNEISEKSEIFDDQFSVERPDGSNFTLKIRSTKLEDSAMYFCASSQDSNEQFFGPGTRLTVL.

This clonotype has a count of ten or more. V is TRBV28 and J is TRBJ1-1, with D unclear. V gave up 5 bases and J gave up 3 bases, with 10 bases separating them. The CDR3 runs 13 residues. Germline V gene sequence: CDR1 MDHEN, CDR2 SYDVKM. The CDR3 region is CASSPPPDTEAFF. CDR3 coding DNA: TGTGCCAGCAGTCCCCCGCCTGACACTGAAGCTTTCTTT.

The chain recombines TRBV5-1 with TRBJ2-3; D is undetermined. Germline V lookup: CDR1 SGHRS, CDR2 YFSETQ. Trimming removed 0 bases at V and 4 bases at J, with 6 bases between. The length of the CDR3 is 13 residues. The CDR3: CASSLVDPDTQYF. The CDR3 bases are TGCGCCAGCAGCTTGGTTGACCCAGATACGCAGTATTTT.

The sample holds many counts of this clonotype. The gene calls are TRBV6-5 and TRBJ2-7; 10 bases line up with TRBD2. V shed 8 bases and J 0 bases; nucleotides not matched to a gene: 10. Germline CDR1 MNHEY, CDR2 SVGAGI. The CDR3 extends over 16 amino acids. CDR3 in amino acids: CASRSSGSRSSYEQYF. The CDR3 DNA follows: TGTGCCAGCCGTTCTAGCGGGAGCCGGAGCTCCTACGAGCAGTACTTC.

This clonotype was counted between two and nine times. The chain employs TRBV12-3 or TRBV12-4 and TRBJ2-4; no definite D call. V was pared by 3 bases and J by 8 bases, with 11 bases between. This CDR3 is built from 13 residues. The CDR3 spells CASSFKRADIQYF. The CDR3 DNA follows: TGTGCCAGCAGTTTCAAACGTGCAGACATTCAGTACTTC.

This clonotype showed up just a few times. CDR3: CASSPEVREHNEQFF. In DNA, the CDR3 is TGTGCCAGCAGCCCCGAGGTTCGAGAACACAATGAGCAGTTCTTC. This sequence joins TRBV7-8 and TRBJ2-1; D is unresolved. The CDR3 is 15 residues long. Trimming shortened V by 5 bases and J by 5 bases, and 16 bases separated the two germline ends. Germline CDR1 SGHVS, CDR2 FQNEAQ. Full variable domain (rest looked up from reference TRBV7-8 and TRBJ2-1): GAGVSQSPRYKVAKRGQDVALRCDPISGHVSLFWYQQALGQGPEFLTYFQNEAQLDKSGLPSDRFFAERPEGSVSTLKIQRTQQEDSAVYLCASSPEVREHNEQFFGPGTRLTVL.

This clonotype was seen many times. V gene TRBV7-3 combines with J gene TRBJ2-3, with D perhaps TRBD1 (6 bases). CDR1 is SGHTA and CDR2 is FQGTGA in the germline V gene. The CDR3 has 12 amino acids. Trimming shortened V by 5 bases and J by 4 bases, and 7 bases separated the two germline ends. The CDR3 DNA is TGTGCCAGCAGCAGGGGGTCAGATACGCAGTATTTT. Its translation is CASSRGSDTQYF.